These T cell receptor beta chains were read from a single sample in a study of control samples from healthy donors and cancer patients. The method was immunoSEQ multiplex PCR; TCRdb's version includes in-frame clones alone and lacks a portion of them. The sample comprises 100,000 to 150,000 clones, around 93% of which are singletons, and approximately 2.2% rests with the top ten. The specimen sequenced was blood. All receptors derive from a woman aged 50 to 65 in good health. The CDR3 runs from the conserved cysteine through the conserved F or W. The D gene is left open where the match is weak. Clone size appears in some rows only: once, few, many, or a class for an expanded clone.

cdr3_aa	cdr3_nt	v_call	d_call	j_call	clone_size
CASSLMQGAYETQYF	TGCGCCAGCAGCTTGATGCAGGGGGCGTATGAGACCCAGTACTTC	TRBV5-1	TRBD1	TRBJ2-5	once
CASSDSQGHYGYTF	TGTGCCAGCAGTGACTCACAGGGCCACTATGGCTACACCTTC	TRBV6-4	.	TRBJ1-2	.
CASSIGGGYGYTF	TGTGCCAGTAGTATAGGAGGGGGCTATGGCTACACCTTC	TRBV19	.	TRBJ1-2	.
CATSREAGRHLSNQPQHF	TGTGCCACCAGCAGAGAGGCAGGAAGACACCTTAGCAATCAGCCCCAGCATTTT	TRBV15	.	TRBJ1-5	once
CASSEQHRVGGYTF	TGTGCCAGCAGTGAACAGCACAGGGTTGGGGGCTACACCTTC	TRBV6-1	.	TRBJ1-2	.
CASSLGGDSNQPQHF	TGCGCCAGCAGCTTGGGAGGGGATAGCAATCAGCCCCAGCATTTT	TRBV5-1	.	TRBJ1-5	.
CASSAPGTAYGYTF	TGTGCCAGCAGCGCCCCCGGGACCGCCTATGGCTACACCTTC	TRBV7-2	.	TRBJ1-2	.
CASSMDGVYGYTF	TGTGCCAGCAGTATGGACGGAGTCTATGGCTACACCTTC	TRBV9	.	TRBJ1-2	.
CASSSGGARVFF	TGTGCCAGCAGTTCCGGGGGGGCCAGGGTGTTTTTT	TRBV28	.	TRBJ1-4	once
CASSLGSYEQYF	TGTGCCAGCAGCTTAGGGTCCTACGAGCAGTACTTC	TRBV7-8	.	TRBJ2-7	.
CASSQEWSGSSHEQFF	TGTGCCAGCAGCCAAGAATGGAGCGGGAGTTCCCATGAGCAGTTCTTC	TRBV3-1/TRBV3-2	TRBD2	TRBJ2-1	.